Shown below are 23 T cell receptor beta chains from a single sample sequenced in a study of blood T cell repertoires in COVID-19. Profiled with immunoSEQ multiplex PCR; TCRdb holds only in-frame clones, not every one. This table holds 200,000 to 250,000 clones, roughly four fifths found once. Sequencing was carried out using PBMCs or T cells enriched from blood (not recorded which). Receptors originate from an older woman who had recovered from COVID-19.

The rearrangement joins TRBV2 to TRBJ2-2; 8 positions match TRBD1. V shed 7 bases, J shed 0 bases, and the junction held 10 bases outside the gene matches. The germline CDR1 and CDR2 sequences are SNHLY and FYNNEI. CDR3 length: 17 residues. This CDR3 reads CASIRDRLQANTGELFF. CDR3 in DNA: TGTGCCAGCATCCGGGACAGGCTACAAGCGAACACCGGGGAGCTGTTTTTT.

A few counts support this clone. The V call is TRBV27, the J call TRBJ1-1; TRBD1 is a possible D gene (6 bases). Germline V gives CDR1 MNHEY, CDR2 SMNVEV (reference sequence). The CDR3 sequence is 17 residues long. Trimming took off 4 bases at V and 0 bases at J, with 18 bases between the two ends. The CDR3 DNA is TGTGCCAGCAGTTCCTCAGACAGGAGACCCATGAACACTGAAGCTTTCTTT. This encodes CASSSSDRRPMNTEAFF.

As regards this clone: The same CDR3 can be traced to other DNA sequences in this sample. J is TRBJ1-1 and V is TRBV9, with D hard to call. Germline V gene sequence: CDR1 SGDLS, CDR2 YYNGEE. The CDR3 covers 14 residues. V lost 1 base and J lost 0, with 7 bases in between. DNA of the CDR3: TGTGCCAGCAGCGTACGAGGGTTGAACACTGAAGCTTTCTTT. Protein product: CASSVRGLNTEAFF. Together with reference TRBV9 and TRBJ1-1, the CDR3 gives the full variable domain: DSGVTQTPKHLITATGQRVTLRCSPRSGDLSVYWYQQSLDQGLQFLIQYYNGEERAKGNILERFSAQQFPDLHSELNLSSLELGDSALYFCASSVRGLNTEAFFGQGTRLTVV.

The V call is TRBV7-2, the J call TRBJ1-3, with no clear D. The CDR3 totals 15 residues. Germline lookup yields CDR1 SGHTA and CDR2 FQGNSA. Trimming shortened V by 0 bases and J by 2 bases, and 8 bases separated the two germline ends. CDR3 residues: CASSLAAVAGNTIYF. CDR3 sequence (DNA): TGTGCCAGCAGCTTAGCTGCAGTTGCTGGAAACACCATATATTTT.

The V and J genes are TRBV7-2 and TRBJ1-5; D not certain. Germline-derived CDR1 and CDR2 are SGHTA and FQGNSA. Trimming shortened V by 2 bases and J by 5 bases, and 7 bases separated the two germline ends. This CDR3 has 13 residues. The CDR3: CASSLNNDQPQHF. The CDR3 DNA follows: TGTGCCAGCAGCTTAAACAACGATCAGCCCCAGCATTTT.

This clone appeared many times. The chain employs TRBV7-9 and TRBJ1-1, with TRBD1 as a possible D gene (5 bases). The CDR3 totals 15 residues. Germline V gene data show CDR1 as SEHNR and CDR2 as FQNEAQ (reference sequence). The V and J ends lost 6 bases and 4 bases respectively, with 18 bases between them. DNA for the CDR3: TGTGCCAGCAGACCCAAAAACAGGTTGGGCACTGAAGCTTTCTTT. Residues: CASRPKNRLGTEAFF.

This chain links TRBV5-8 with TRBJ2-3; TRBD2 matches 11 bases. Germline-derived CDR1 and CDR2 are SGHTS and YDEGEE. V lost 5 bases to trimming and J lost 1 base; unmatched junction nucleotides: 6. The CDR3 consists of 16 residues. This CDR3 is CASSPLAGGGTDTQYF. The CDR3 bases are TGTGCCAGCAGTCCTCTAGCGGGAGGAGGCACAGATACGCAGTATTTT.

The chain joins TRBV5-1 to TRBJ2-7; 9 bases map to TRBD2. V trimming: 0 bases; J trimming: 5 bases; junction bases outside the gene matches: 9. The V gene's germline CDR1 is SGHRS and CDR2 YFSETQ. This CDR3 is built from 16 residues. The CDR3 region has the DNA TGCGCCAGCAGCTTGGCCGGGACTAGCATCATTCACGAGCAGTACTTC. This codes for CASSLAGTSIIHEQYF.

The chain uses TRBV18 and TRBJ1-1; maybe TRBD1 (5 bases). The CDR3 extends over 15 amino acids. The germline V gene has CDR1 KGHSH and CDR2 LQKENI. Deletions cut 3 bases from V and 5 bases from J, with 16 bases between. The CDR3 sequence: CASSPGTLRGTEAFF. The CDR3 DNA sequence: TGTGCCAGCTCACCCGGGACTTTAAGAGGGACTGAAGCTTTCTTT.

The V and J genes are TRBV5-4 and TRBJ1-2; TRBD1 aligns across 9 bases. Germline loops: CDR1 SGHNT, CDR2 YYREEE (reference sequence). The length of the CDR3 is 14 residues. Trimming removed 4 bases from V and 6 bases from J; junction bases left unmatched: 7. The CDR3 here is CASSPGTGSDGYTF. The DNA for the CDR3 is TGTGCCAGCAGCCCCGGGACAGGGTCGGATGGCTACACCTTC.

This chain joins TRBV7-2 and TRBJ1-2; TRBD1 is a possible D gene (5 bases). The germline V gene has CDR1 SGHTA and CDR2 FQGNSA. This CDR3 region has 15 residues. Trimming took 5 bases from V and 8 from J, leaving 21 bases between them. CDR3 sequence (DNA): TGTGCCAGCAGCCCTAACGGGGGGTTACACTTCGGCTACACCTTC. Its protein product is CASSPNGGLHFGYTF.

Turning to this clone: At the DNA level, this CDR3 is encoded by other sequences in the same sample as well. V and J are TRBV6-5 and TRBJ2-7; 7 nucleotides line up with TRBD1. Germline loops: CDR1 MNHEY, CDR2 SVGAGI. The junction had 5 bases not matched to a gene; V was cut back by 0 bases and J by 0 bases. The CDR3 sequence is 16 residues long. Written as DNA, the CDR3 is TGTGCCAGCAGTTACTCGACCGGACAGGACTCCTACGAGCAGTACTTC. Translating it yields CASSYSTGQDSYEQYF.

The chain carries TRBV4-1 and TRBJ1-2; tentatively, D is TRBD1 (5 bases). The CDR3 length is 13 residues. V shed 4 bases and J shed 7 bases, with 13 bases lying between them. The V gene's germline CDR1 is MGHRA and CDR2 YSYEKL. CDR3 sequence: CASSPGGVGGYTF. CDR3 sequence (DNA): TGCGCCAGCAGCCCCGGAGGGGTGGGTGGCTACACCTTC.

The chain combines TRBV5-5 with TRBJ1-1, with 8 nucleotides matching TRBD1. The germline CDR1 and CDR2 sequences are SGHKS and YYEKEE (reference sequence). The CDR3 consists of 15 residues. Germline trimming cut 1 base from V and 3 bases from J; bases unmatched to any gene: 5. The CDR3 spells CASSLSGTGHTEAFF. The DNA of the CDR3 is TGTGCCAGCAGCTTGTCCGGGACAGGACACACTGAAGCTTTCTTT. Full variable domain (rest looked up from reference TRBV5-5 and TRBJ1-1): DAGVTQSPTHLIKTRGQQVTLRCSPISGHKSVSWYQQVLGQGPQFIFQYYEKEERGRGNFPDRFSARQFPNYSSELNVNALLLGDSALYLCASSLSGTGHTEAFFGQGTRLTVV.

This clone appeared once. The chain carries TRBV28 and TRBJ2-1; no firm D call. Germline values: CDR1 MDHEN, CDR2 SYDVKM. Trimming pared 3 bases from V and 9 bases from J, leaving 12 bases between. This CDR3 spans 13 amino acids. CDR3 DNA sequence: TGTGCCAGCAGTTTCAATCATCACGGTGAGCAGTTCTTC. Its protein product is CASSFNHHGEQFF.

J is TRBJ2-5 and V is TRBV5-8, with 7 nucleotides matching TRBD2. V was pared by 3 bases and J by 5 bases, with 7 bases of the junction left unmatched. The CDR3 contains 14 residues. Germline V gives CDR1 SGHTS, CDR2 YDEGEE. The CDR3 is CASSSSLAWETQYF. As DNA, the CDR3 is TGTGCCAGCAGCTCCTCACTAGCGTGGGAGACCCAGTACTTC. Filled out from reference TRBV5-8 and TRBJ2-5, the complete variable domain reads EAGVTQSPTHLIKTRGQQATLRCSPISGHTSVYWYQQALGLGLQFLLWYDEGEERNRGNFPPRFSGRQFPNYSSELNVNALELEDSALYLCASSSSLAWETQYFGPGTRLLVL.

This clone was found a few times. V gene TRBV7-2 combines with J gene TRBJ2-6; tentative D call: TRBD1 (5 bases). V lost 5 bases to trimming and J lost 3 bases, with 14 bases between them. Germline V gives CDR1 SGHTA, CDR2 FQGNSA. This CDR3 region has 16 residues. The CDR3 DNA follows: TGTGCCAGCAGCGACAGTCGATTTGGTGGGGCCAACGTCCTGACTTTC. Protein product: CASSDSRFGGANVLTF.

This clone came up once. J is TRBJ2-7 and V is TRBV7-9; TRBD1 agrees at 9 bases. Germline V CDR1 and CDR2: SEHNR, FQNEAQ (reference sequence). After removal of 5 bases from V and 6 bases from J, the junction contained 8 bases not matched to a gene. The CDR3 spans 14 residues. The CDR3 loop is CASSGTGTGSEQYF. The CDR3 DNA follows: TGTGCCAGCAGCGGGACAGGGACCGGGTCCGAGCAGTACTTC.

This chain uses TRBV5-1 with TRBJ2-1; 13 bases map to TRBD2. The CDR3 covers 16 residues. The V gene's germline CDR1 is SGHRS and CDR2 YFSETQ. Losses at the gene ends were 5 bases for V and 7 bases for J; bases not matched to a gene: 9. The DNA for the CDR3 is TGCGCCAGCAGTCCTACTAGCGGGGGGGCCGAGAATGAGCAGTTCTTC. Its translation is CASSPTSGGAENEQFF.

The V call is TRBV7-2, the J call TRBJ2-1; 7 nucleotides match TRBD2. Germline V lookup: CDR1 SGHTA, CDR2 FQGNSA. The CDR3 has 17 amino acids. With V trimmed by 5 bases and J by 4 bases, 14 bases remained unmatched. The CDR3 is CASSTPGASGRYNEQFF. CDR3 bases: TGTGCCAGCAGCACCCCCGGGGCTAGCGGAAGATACAATGAGCAGTTCTTC.

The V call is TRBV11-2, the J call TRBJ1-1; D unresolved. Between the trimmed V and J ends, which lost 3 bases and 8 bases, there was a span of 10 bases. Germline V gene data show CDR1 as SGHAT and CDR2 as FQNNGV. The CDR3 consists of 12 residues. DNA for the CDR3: TGTGCCAGCAGCTTTCCCCCTCCCGAAGCTTTCTTT. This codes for CASSFPPPEAFF. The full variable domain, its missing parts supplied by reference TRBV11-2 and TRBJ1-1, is EAGVAQSPRYKIIEKRQSVAFWCNPISGHATLYWYQQILGQGPKLLIQFQNNGVVDDSQLPKDRFSAERLKGVDSTLKIQPAKLEDSAVYLCASSFPPPEAFFGQGTRLTVV.

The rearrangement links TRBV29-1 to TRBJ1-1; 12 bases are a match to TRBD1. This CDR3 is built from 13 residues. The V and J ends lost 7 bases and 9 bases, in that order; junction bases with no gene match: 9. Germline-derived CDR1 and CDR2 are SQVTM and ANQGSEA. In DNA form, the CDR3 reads TGCAGCGCAATAGGGACAGGGGGCGGGCAAGCTTTCTTT. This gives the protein CSAIGTGGGQAFF.

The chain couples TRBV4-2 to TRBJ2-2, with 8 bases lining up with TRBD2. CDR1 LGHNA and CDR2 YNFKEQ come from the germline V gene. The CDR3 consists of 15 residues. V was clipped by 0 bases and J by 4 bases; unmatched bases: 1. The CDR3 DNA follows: TGTGCCAGCAGCCAAGACCTAGCGGGCACCGGGGAGCTGTTTTTT. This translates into CASSQDLAGTGELFF.